The TCR beta chain under discussion was sequenced for a study of T cell responses to AZD1222 COVID-19 vaccine. This clone was counted only a few times. Its antigen is as yet unknown. Sequencing was performed with immunoSEQ multiplex PCR; in TCRdb, only in-frame clones are kept and a portion is missing. The sample gives about 89,000 clones, 70% to 90% of which show up once; roughly 6% is in the top ten. The CDR3 is 14 residues long. V lost 5 bases, J lost 3 bases, and 13 bases lay in between. CDR1 and CDR2 from the germline V gene are MNHEY and SMNVEV (reference sequence). Study observations and caveats: Baseline seropositives among AZD1222 recipients totaled only five or six.

The gene calls are TRBV27 and TRBJ1-2, with D tentatively TRBD1 (5 bases). This clonotype was sampled from an adult who received the AZD1222 COVID-19 vaccine. The sequences come from peripheral blood, collected 28 days after the second AZD1222 dose. This CDR3 reads CASSTPGRDYGYTF. CDR3 nucleotides: TGTGCCAGCAGTACCCCGGGACGGGACTATGGCTACACCTTC.